The sequence of this T cell receptor (beta chain) was determined in a study of blood T cell repertoires in COVID-19. The protocol was immunoSEQ multiplex PCR, while the TCRdb copy is restricted to in-frame clones and leaves out a portion. The table shows some 380,000 clones, with roughly four fifths occurring only once. CDR1 is WSHSY, CDR2 SAAADI, per germline. V was cut by 7 bases and J by 2 bases, with 14 bases left in between. The CDR3 is 14 amino acids. The chain couples TRBV10-2 to TRBJ1-1; D uncertain. Sequencing was performed on peripheral blood. This sequence was found in a human donor with acute or convalescent COVID-19. The donor label of this sample is uncertain. CDR3 coding DNA: TGCGCCAGCACCGCGTCGGGGTATAACACTGAAGCTTTCTTT. Translated: CASTASGYNTEAFF.